The clone carrying this T cell receptor (beta chain) showed up just a few times. The antigen is unknown. The data stem from a study of OX40 agonist ivuxolimab in advanced cancers. Study overall: Hepatocellular carcinoma, melanoma, renal cell or head and neck cancer affected the dose-escalation patients.

General study points: In a subset of nonresponders, normalized T-cell clonal expansion was also low.

Baseline was the first blood sampling point, followed by cycle 4 day 1 and cycle 7 day 1. The repertoire was sequenced with immunoSEQ multiplex PCR; TCRdb's copy has only in-frame clones and lacks some. The sample consists of almost 70,000 clones, 86% of them appearing once. The source of this sequence is an adult with an advanced solid tumor such as melanoma, head and neck, liver or kidney cancer. The sequencing here drew on CD4+ or CD8+ T cells sorted from blood, taken in a trial of the OX40 agonist ivuxolimab.

CDR3 amino acids: CASSRDGARSEAFF. DNA of the CDR3: TGTGCCAGCAGTAGGGACGGCGCTAGGTCTGAAGCTTTCTTT. This chain uses TRBV2 with TRBJ1-1, with D possibly matching TRBD1 (5 bases). With 5 bases removed from V and 6 bases from J, the gap between germline ends came to 16 bases. This CDR3 has 14 residues. Germline CDR1 SNHLY, CDR2 FYNNEI.